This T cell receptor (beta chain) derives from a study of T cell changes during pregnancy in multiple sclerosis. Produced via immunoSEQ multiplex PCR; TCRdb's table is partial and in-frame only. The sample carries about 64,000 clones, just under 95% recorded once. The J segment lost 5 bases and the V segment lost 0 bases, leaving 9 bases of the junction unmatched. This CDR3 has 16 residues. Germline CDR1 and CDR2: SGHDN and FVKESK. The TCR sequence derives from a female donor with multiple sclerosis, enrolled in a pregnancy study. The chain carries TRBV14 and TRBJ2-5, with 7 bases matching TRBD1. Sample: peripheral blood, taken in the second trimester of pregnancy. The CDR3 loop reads CASSQDRVSGGETQYF. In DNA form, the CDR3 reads TGTGCCAGCAGCCAAGATCGGGTGTCAGGGGGTGAGACCCAGTACTTC.